Presented here are 31 T cell receptor beta chains from one specimen sequenced in a study of human T cells and chemical hapten exposure. Time point described: patch test 2, 6 weeks after DPC sensitization. This sample's treatment: therapeutic diphenylcyclopropenone sensitization with weekly scalp DPC. Unseparated into fractions, whole blood served as the source from which total RNA was extracted. TCRdb re-called the RACE reads with MiXCR, one entry per CDR3 protein. The sample holds 35,000 to 50,000 distinct CDR3 sequences, 8.5% to 10% seen once. Here the sequenced sample was whole blood, taken in connection with sensitization to the hapten diphenylcyclopropenone (DPC). The receptors were gathered from a woman between 25 and 40 years old with alopecia areata. Some clones in this sample may be carry-over from other donors' samples.

The chain is built from TRBV6-2 or TRBV6-3 and TRBJ2-1, with D perhaps TRBD1 or TRBD2 (5 bases each). Trimming removed 4 bases at V and 9 bases at J, with 7 bases between. Looked up from germline, CDR1 is MNHEY and CDR2 is SVGEGT. The CDR3 length is 11 residues. CDR3 sequence (DNA): TGTGCCAGCAGTTGGGGGTCTGAGCAGTTCTTC. Encoded protein: CASSWGSEQFF.

The chain combines TRBV6-2 or TRBV6-3 with TRBJ1-1, with D possibly TRBD1 on 6 matching bases. Trimming pared 5 bases from V and 3 bases from J, leaving 10 bases between. In germline, CDR1 is MNHEY, CDR2 SVGEGT. The CDR3 runs 13 residues. The CDR3 here is CASSDSGDTEAFF. CDR3 in DNA: TGTGCCAGCAGTGATTCAGGGGACACTGAAGCTTTCTTT.

This clonotype occurred many times. The CDR3, as DNA: TGTGCCAGCAGCGTCGGGACAGCCGCAGATACGCAGTATTTT. As protein: CASSVGTAADTQYF. This rearrangement joins TRBV11-3 to TRBJ2-3; 7 nucleotides align to TRBD1. Germline V lookup: CDR1 SGHNT, CDR2 YENEEA. The CDR3 spans 14 residues. Losses at the gene ends were 5 bases for V and 4 bases for J; bases not matched to a gene: 6.

This clonotype was detected only a few times. The chain uses TRBV5-1 and TRBJ2-1; D may be TRBD2 (6 bases). The germline V gene has CDR1 SGHRS and CDR2 YFSETQ. Trimming took off 0 bases at V and 8 bases at J, with 18 bases between the two ends. This CDR3 is built from 16 residues. Here the CDR3 DNA reads TGCGCCAGCAGCTTGGCCGTCAACTCCGGCGGGGATGAGCAGTTCTTC. Translation: CASSLAVNSGGDEQFF.

This clonotype was found a few times. J is TRBJ1-2 and V is TRBV7-9; D unresolved. This CDR3 has 11 residues. The ends were cut back, 4 bases at V and 8 bases at J, with 8 bases in the middle. Germline assignment: CDR1 SEHNR and CDR2 FQNEAQ (reference sequence). CDR3: CASSSGIGYTF. DNA of the CDR3: TGTGCCAGCAGCTCGGGAATAGGCTACACCTTC.

This clonotype has ten or more counts. The CDR3 DNA reads TGTGCCAGTAGTATTATATCGCCGGGACAGAACTATGGCTACACCTTC. It encodes CASSIISPGQNYGYTF. V is TRBV19 and J is TRBJ1-2; 7 bases match TRBD1. The CDR3 has 16 residues. With 3 bases clipped from V and 2 bases from J, the junction kept 9 bases outside the gene matches. Germline V gives CDR1 LNHDA, CDR2 SQIVND (reference sequence).

V is TRBV4-1 and J is TRBJ1-2; 9 bases match TRBD1. Germline V gene data show CDR1 as MGHRA and CDR2 as YSYEKL. The trim removed 0 bases at V and 2 bases at J, leaving 10 bases unmatched. This CDR3 region has 18 residues. The CDR3 nucleotides are TGCGCCAGCAGCCAAGAAGTTCCCTGGGACAGGGTAAACTATGGCTACACCTTC. Protein sequence: CASSQEVPWDRVNYGYTF.

In this sample, this clonotype turned up a few times. The chain employs TRBV7-2 and TRBJ2-3; TRBD1 matches 12 bases. Germline CDR1 SGHTA, CDR2 FQGNSA. The CDR3 has 16 residues. Trimming removed 5 bases from V and 2 bases from J; junction bases left unmatched: 5. Written as DNA, the CDR3 is TGTGCCAGCAGCCCGCTGGGACAGGGGGCCACAGATACGCAGTATTTT. Translation: CASSPLGQGATDTQYF.

V gene TRBV6-2 or TRBV6-3 combines with J gene TRBJ1-2; 12 nucleotides agree with TRBD1. With V trimmed by 4 bases and J by 4 bases, 16 bases remained unmatched. The germline V gene encodes CDR1 MNHEY and CDR2 SVGEGT. The CDR3 has 19 residues. CDR3 sequence: CASSSPPPPGTGGVYGYTF. CDR3 coding DNA: TGTGCCAGCAGTTCACCTCCACCTCCCGGGACAGGGGGCGTCTATGGCTACACCTTC.

The chain couples TRBV7-2 to TRBJ2-1; D not certain. Germline V gene sequence: CDR1 SGHTA, CDR2 FQGNSA. This CDR3 contains 12 residues. The V end lost 5 bases, the J end lost 7 bases, and 9 bases lay between the germline ends. The CDR3 nucleotides are TGTGCCAGCAGCCCGTATAGGAATGAGCAGTTCTTC. It translates to CASSPYRNEQFF.

This clonotype was counted ten times or more. The J gene is TRBJ1-2, the V gene TRBV5-4; 12 bases agree with TRBD1. J lost 7 bases, V lost 0 bases, and 10 bases had no gene match. The germline V gene encodes CDR1 SGHNT and CDR2 YYREEE (reference sequence). The CDR3 runs to 17 residues. CDR3 amino acids: CASSLGPGTGGAGGYTF. CDR3 nucleotide sequence: TGTGCCAGCAGCTTGGGGCCCGGGACAGGGGGCGCGGGTGGCTACACCTTC.

The CDR3 DNA sequence: TGTGCCAGCACCGCCGGAGGGGTCCCAGATACGCAGTATTTT. Its translation: CASTAGGVPDTQYF. The chain combines TRBV5-6 with TRBJ2-3; weak D call: TRBD2 (6 bases). Germline V gene sequence: CDR1 SGHDT, CDR2 YYEEEE. V dropped 6 bases and J dropped 4 bases, with 15 bases sitting between them. This CDR3 spans 14 amino acids. The whole variable domain, filled in from reference TRBV5-6 and TRBJ2-3, reads DAGVTQSPTHLIKTRGQQVTLRCSPKSGHDTVSWYQQALGQGPQFIFQYYEEEERQRGNFPDRFSGHQFPNYSSELNVNALLLGDSALYLCASTAGGVPDTQYFGPGTRLTVL.

The chain combines TRBV11-1 with TRBJ1-1; no clear D gene. CDR3 length: 13 residues. The germline V gene encodes CDR1 SGHAT and CDR2 FQDESV (reference sequence). V was trimmed by 5 bases and J by 1 base, leaving 8 bases between them. In DNA form, the CDR3 reads TGTGCCAGCAGCATGATAGGGAACACTGAAGCTTTCTTT. Its translation is CASSMIGNTEAFF. The variable domain in full, completed from reference TRBV11-1 and TRBJ1-1, reads EAEVAQSPRYKITEKSQAVAFWCDPISGHATLYWYRQILGQGPELLVQFQDESVVDDSQLPKDRFSAERLKGVDSTLKIQPAELGDSAMYLCASSMIGNTEAFFGQGTRLTVV.

The table lists this clonotype with many counts. As DNA, the CDR3 is TGTGCCAGCAGCTCAGGGGTGGGACAGGGGTTTGATTTCAACAATGAGCAGTTCTTC. As protein: CASSSGVGQGFDFNNEQFF. V and J are TRBV7-2 and TRBJ2-1; 10 bases match TRBD1. V was pared by 4 bases and J by 5 bases, with 17 bases of the junction left unmatched. Germline CDR1 reads SGHTA; CDR2 reads FQGNSA. This CDR3 is 19 amino acids long.

This clonotype has only a few counts. DNA of the CDR3: TGTGCCAGCAGCTTTGCGGCAGGGAGAGGGGGTAATTCACCCCTCCACTTT. It is translated as CASSFAAGRGGNSPLHF. The gene calls are TRBV7-2 and TRBJ1-6, with a weak D call TRBD1 (6 bases). Germline V gene lookup returns CDR1 SGHTA and CDR2 FQGNSA. The CDR3 length is 17 residues. The ends were cut back, 3 bases at V and 6 bases at J, with 18 bases in the middle. The full variable domain, with the rest looked up from reference TRBV7-2 and TRBJ1-6, is GAGVSQSPSNKVTEKGKDVELRCDPISGHTALYWYRQSLGQGLEFLIYFQGNSAPDKSGLPSDRFSAERTGGSVSTLTIQRTQQEDSAVYLCASSFAAGRGGNSPLHFGNGTRLTVT.

This clonotype has ten or more counts. The chain couples TRBV5-1 to TRBJ2-2; no reliable D call. The CDR3 runs to 14 residues. The V gene's germline CDR1 is SGHRS and CDR2 YFSETQ. Trimming left V 5 bases short and J 0 bases short, with 8 bases between. The CDR3 region is CASSGLTNTGELFF. The CDR3 DNA sequence: TGCGCCAGCAGTGGGCTCACGAACACCGGGGAGCTGTTTTTT. Full variable domain (remainder filled in from reference TRBV5-1 and TRBJ2-2): KAGVTQTPRYLIKTRGQQVTLSCSPISGHRSVSWYQQTPGQGLQFLFEYFSETQRNKGNFPGRFSGRQFSNSRSEMNVSTLELGDSALYLCASSGLTNTGELFFGEGSRLTVL.

This clonotype was picked up many times. The rearrangement joins TRBV6-6 to TRBJ1-5; no clear D gene. This CDR3 comprises 15 residues. The germline V gene encodes CDR1 MNHNY and CDR2 SVGAGI (reference sequence). V lost 5 bases to trimming and J lost 4 bases, with 15 bases between them. The CDR3 region is CASSDTNGRNQPQHF. In DNA form, the CDR3 reads TGTGCCAGCAGTGACACTAACGGCAGGAATCAGCCCCAGCATTTT.

The V gene is TRBV5-1, the J gene TRBJ2-3; 7 bases map to TRBD2. The CDR3 sequence is 14 residues long. J lost 6 bases, V lost 4 bases, and 8 bases had no gene match. Germline V CDR1 and CDR2: SGHRS, YFSETQ. CDR3 sequence (DNA): TGCGCCAGCAGCCAGGGAAGGGGAGGGGATACGCAGTATTTT. Protein: CASSQGRGGDTQYF.

This chain connects TRBV21-1 to TRBJ2-6. TRBV21-1 is tagged as a pseudogene. This CDR3 comprises 14 residues. In DNA form, the CDR3 reads TGTGCCAGCAGCGGGATTGCTGGGGCCAACGTCCTGACTTTC. It translates to CASSGIAGANVLTF.

There are many counts of this clonotype. The chain has TRBV29-1 and TRBJ1-5, with 8 bases lining up with TRBD1. Trimming removed 5 bases from V and 4 bases from J; junction bases left unmatched: 4. CDR1 is SQVTM and CDR2 is ANQGSEA in the germline V gene. The CDR3 runs 13 residues. CDR3 DNA sequence: TGCAGCGTTTCGGACAGGGTGAATCAGCCCCAGCATTTT. This encodes CSVSDRVNQPQHF. The full variable domain, with the rest looked up from reference TRBV29-1 and TRBJ1-5, is SAVISQKPSRDICQRGTSLTIQCQVDSQVTMMFWYRQQPGQSLTLIATANQGSEATYESGFVIDKFPISRPNLTFSTLTVSNMSPEDSSIYLCSVSDRVNQPQHFGDGTRLSIL.

Worth noting for this clonotype: A much more abundant neighbour one base away suggests this may be a read error. The chain employs TRBV7-2 and TRBJ2-3; D may be TRBD1 (6 bases). Germline-derived CDR1 and CDR2 are SGHTA and FQGNSA. The germline V and J ends were trimmed by 10 bases and 3 bases, with 14 bases remaining between them. The CDR3 contains 13 residues. The CDR3 bases are TGTGCCATCAGGGGTACAGGGACAGATACGCAGTATTTT. Translating gives CAIRGTGTDTQYF.

Details on this clonotype: A much larger clone lies a single base off, so this may be a read error. The rearrangement joins TRBV12-3 or TRBV12-4 to TRBJ2-7, with 14 bases that match TRBD2. The CDR3 has 17 amino acids. Trimming cost V 1 base and J 6 bases; bases outside gene matches: 8. CDR3 loop: CASSLGLAGGPSREQYF. CDR3 coding DNA: TGTGCCAGCAGTTTAGGACTAGCGGGGGGGCCCAGCCGCGAGCAGTACTTC.

With respect to this clonotype: Given a much more abundant clone one base away, this may be a read error. V gene TRBV18 combines with J gene TRBJ1-4; 10 bases are shared with TRBD1. Germline V gene data show CDR1 as KGHSH and CDR2 as LQKENI. V gave up 3 bases and J gave up 7 bases; unmatched junction bases: 8. This CDR3 contains 16 residues. The CDR3 DNA follows: TGTGCCAGCTCACCCTCCGGGACAGGGGACCTTGAAAAACTGTTTTTT. Its translation is CASSPSGTGDLEKLFF.

This rearrangement joins TRBV5-6 to TRBJ1-5; 9 bases fit TRBD1. Germline-derived CDR1 and CDR2 are SGHDT and YYEEEE. V was pared by 4 bases and J by 5 bases, with 4 bases of the junction left unmatched. The CDR3 is made up of 14 amino acids. CDR3 protein: CASSLGQGYQPQHF. DNA of the CDR3: TGTGCCAGCAGCCTGGGACAGGGATATCAGCCCCAGCATTTT.

In this sample, this clonotype turned up once. The chain couples TRBV12-3 or TRBV12-4 to TRBJ2-3, with D possibly matching TRBD1 (5 bases). Trimming left V 3 bases short and J 1 base short, with 8 bases between. There are 14 residues in the CDR3. CDR3 nucleotides: TGTGCCAGCAGTTTTACAGGCCGCACAGATACGCAGTATTTT. Translating it yields CASSFTGRTDTQYF.

This clonotype was counted a few times. The chain carries TRBV6-2 or TRBV6-3 and TRBJ1-1; no firm D call. The V gene lost 2 bases and the J gene lost 4 bases, with 14 bases spanning the gap. There are 15 residues in the CDR3. Per the germline V gene, CDR1 is MNHEY and CDR2 is SVGEGT. In DNA, the CDR3 is TGTGCCAGCAGTTACGTCCAGAATGCCCGCACTGAAGCTTTCTTT. Protein sequence: CASSYVQNARTEAFF.

This clonotype was seen a handful of times. CDR3 nucleotides: TGTGCCATCAGTGGGGGGGCTCGCTCCTACAATGAGCAGTTCTTC. Residues: CAISGGARSYNEQFF. This chain connects TRBV10-3 to TRBJ2-1; either TRBD1 or TRBD2 may fit D (6 bases each). Trimming pared 4 bases from V and 0 bases from J, leaving 10 bases between. The germline gives CDR1 ENHRY, CDR2 SYGVKD. The CDR3 contains 15 residues.

The chain joins TRBV12-3 or TRBV12-4 to TRBJ1-2; 8 bases are a match to TRBD1. Trimming at V came to 6 bases and at J to 8 bases, leaving 14 bases not matched to a gene. The CDR3 extends over 15 amino acids. CDR3 bases: TGTGCCAGCAGCTCCCAAGGACAGGGAATGAGGGGCTACACCTTC. Translated: CASSSQGQGMRGYTF.

The chain joins TRBV24-1 to TRBJ2-3; either TRBD1 or TRBD2 may fit D (5 bases each). The CDR3 covers 16 residues. Trimming left V 7 bases short and J 2 bases short, with 18 bases between. The germline V gene has CDR1 KGHDR and CDR2 SFDVKD. This chain's CDR3 is CATSPNRDAFTDTQYF. DNA for the CDR3: TGTGCCACCAGCCCTAACCGGGACGCCTTCACAGATACGCAGTATTTT.

The CDR3 nucleotides are TGTGCCAGCAGCCCCCTCGCCATCGGGGGCAGGAATGAGCAGTTCTTC. Protein: CASSPLAIGGRNEQFF. The chain recombines TRBV6-5 with TRBJ2-1; either TRBD1 or TRBD2 may fit D (6 bases each). Germline loops: CDR1 MNHEY, CDR2 SVGAGI. The germline V and J ends were trimmed by 6 bases and 7 bases, with 22 bases remaining between them. The CDR3 loop spans 16 amino acids.

This clonotype was recorded at least ten times. J is TRBJ1-2 and V is TRBV7-3, with D possibly TRBD1 on 5 matching bases. Germline CDR1 reads SGHTA; CDR2 reads FQGTGA. Trimming stripped 2 bases from V and 6 bases from J, with 10 bases between. CDR3 length: 13 residues. CDR3 DNA: TGTGCCAGCAGCTTATCCCAAGGGGATGGCTACACCTTC. Protein sequence: CASSLSQGDGYTF.